The 17 T cell receptor beta chains below come from one sample, sequenced in a study of CD8 T cells in ankylosing spondylitis. TCRdb re-derived calls from the 5' RACE reads in MiXCR, one entry per CDR3 protein. There are about 140,000 distinct CDR3 sequences in the sample; around 7.9% occur only once, and about an eighth lies in the top ten. The sequencing input was blood, either unsorted or a sorted T cell fraction (not recorded which). These receptors came from a female donor with ankylosing spondylitis or in good health (not recorded which).

The table lists this clonotype with many counts. The chain employs TRBV7-7 and TRBJ2-7, with D possibly TRBD2 on 6 matching bases. The germline CDR1 and CDR2 sequences are SSHAT and FNYEAQ (reference sequence). This CDR3 has 15 residues. DNA for the CDR3: TGTGCTGGCAGCTCCGGGGACGGGGGCTCCTACGAGCAGTACTTC. This codes for CAGSSGDGGSYEQYF. The full variable domain, with the rest looked up from reference TRBV7-7 and TRBJ2-7, is GAGVSQSPRYKVTKRGQDVTLRCDPISSHATLYWYQQALGQGPEFLTYFNYEAQPDKSGLPSDRFSAERPEGSISTLTIQRTEQRDSAMYRCAGSSGDGGSYEQYFGPGTRLTVT.

This clonotype was observed at least ten times. The chain couples TRBV28 to TRBJ2-6; 11 positions agree with TRBD1. CDR3 length equals 18 residues. The germline gives CDR1 MDHEN, CDR2 SYDVKM. After removal of 3 bases from V and 0 bases from J, the junction contained 4 bases not matched to a gene. The CDR3 protein is CASSLWTGGDSGANVLTF. DNA of the CDR3: TGTGCCAGCAGTTTGTGGACAGGGGGCGACTCTGGGGCCAACGTCCTGACTTTC. The full variable domain, with the rest looked up from reference TRBV28 and TRBJ2-6, is DVKVTQSSRYLVKRTGEKVFLECVQDMDHENMFWYRQDPGLGLRLIYFSYDVKMKEKGDIPEGYSVSREKKERFSLILESASTNQTSMYLCASSLWTGGDSGANVLTFGAGSRLTVL.

This clonotype was counted at least ten times. CDR3 residues: CASSTTGTNQPQHF. Written as DNA, the CDR3 is TGTGCCAGCAGTACGACAGGGACAAACCAGCCCCAGCATTTT. The gene calls are TRBV12-3 or TRBV12-4 and TRBJ1-5; 7 bases align to TRBD1. The CDR3 spans 14 residues. V was clipped by 5 bases and J by 7 bases; unmatched bases: 8.

This clonotype was seen a few times. The chain links TRBV7-9 to TRBJ1-2; the D is unclear. Germline CDR1 reads SEHNR; CDR2 reads FQNEAQ (reference sequence). CDR3 size: 14 residues. Between the trimmed V and J ends, which lost 3 bases and 2 bases, there was a span of 10 bases. For the CDR3, the DNA is TGTGCCAGCAGCTTCAGCGGCTCCAACTATGGCTACACCTTC. The encoded protein is CASSFSGSNYGYTF. The full variable domain, with the rest looked up from reference TRBV7-9 and TRBJ1-2, is DTGVSQNPRHKITKRGQNVTFRCDPISEHNRLYWYRQTLGQGPEFLTYFQNEAQLEKSRLLSDRFSAERPKGSFSTLEIQRTEQGDSAMYLCASSFSGSNYGYTFGSGTRLTVV.

This clonotype has at least ten counts. The chain recombines TRBV20-1 with TRBJ2-1; D is possibly TRBD1 or TRBD2 (5 bases each). The CDR3 contains 17 residues. Germline lookup yields CDR1 DFQATT and CDR2 SNEGSKA (reference sequence). V lost 6 bases and J 0 bases, leaving 21 bases between the germline ends. The CDR3 DNA sequence: TGCAGTGCCAAGATTACACCGGGGACCTACTCCTACAATGAGCAGTTCTTC. Encoded protein: CSAKITPGTYSYNEQFF.

This clonotype was found many times. V is TRBV14 and J is TRBJ1-3; a possible D gene is TRBD1 (6 bases). Between the trimmed V and J ends, which lost 5 bases and 1 base, there was a span of 12 bases. The V gene's germline CDR1 is SGHDN and CDR2 FVKESK. The CDR3 length is 15 residues. The CDR3 DNA sequence: TGTGCCAGCAGCGCGCCGACAGGATCTGGAAACACCATATATTTT. Amino acid sequence: CASSAPTGSGNTIYF.

This clonotype was observed many times. V is TRBV5-1 and J is TRBJ2-1; 14 bases fit TRBD2. Germline values: CDR1 SGHRS, CDR2 YFSETQ. J lost 0 bases, V lost 4 bases, and 9 bases had no gene match. This CDR3 region has 19 residues. This CDR3 reads CASSGGLAGDFSSYNEQFF. CDR3 nucleotide sequence: TGCGCCAGCAGCGGGGGACTAGCGGGGGACTTTAGCTCCTACAATGAGCAGTTCTTC.

This clonotype has a count of ten or more. The chain couples TRBV5-6 to TRBJ1-4; D remains unclear. CDR1 SGHDT and CDR2 YYEEEE come from the germline V gene. The CDR3 extends over 17 amino acids. V gave up 3 bases and J gave up 5 bases, with 20 bases separating them. Here the CDR3 DNA reads TGTGCCAGCAGCTCTAACCTAGCAGGCGGCCTAAATGAAAAACTGTTTTTT. The encoded protein is CASSSNLAGGLNEKLFF. The variable domain in full, completed from reference TRBV5-6 and TRBJ1-4, reads DAGVTQSPTHLIKTRGQQVTLRCSPKSGHDTVSWYQQALGQGPQFIFQYYEEEERQRGNFPDRFSGHQFPNYSSELNVNALLLGDSALYLCASSSNLAGGLNEKLFFGSGTQLSVL.

This clonotype was observed many times. The chain uses TRBV5-1 and TRBJ2-1; D is uncertain. The CDR3 consists of 13 residues. The ends were cut back, 0 bases at V and 3 bases at J, with 4 bases in the middle. The germline V gene has CDR1 SGHRS and CDR2 YFSETQ. CDR3 in amino acids: CASSLAVYNEQFF. The CDR3 DNA follows: TGCGCCAGCAGCTTGGCTGTCTACAATGAGCAGTTCTTC. Full variable domain (remainder filled in from reference TRBV5-1 and TRBJ2-1): KAGVTQTPRYLIKTRGQQVTLSCSPISGHRSVSWYQQTPGQGLQFLFEYFSETQRNKGNFPGRFSGRQFSNSRSEMNVSTLELGDSALYLCASSLAVYNEQFFGPGTRLTVL.

This clonotype has a count of ten or more. J is TRBJ2-7 and V is TRBV28, with D possibly matching TRBD2 (5 bases). The V gene lost 9 bases and the J gene lost 6 bases, with 18 bases spanning the gap. Germline loops: CDR1 MDHEN, CDR2 SYDVKM. This CDR3 spans 13 amino acids. CDR3 protein: CASTTRTWGEQYF. The CDR3 DNA reads TGTGCCAGTACAACTAGGACTTGGGGCGAGCAGTACTTC.

Ten or more counts support this clonotype. The chain has TRBV6-1 and TRBJ1-2, with 9 bases lining up with TRBD1. The CDR3 covers 18 residues. Germline V gene lookup returns CDR1 MNHNS and CDR2 SASEGT. The ends lost 5 bases at V and 8 bases at J; junction bases unmatched: 21. In DNA, the CDR3 is TGTGCCAGCAGTCTCGCCTTTGGACAGGGGCTCCCCCCTGGGGGCTACACCTTC. Translated: CASSLAFGQGLPPGGYTF.

As regards this clonotype: At one of its ends the junction is not consistent with the germline gene, which may arise from a read error. The gene calls are TRBV19 and TRBJ1-5; 10 bases align to TRBD1. CDR3 length: 13 amino acids. Germline CDR1 is LNHDA and CDR2 is SQIVND (reference sequence). The CDR3: CAGRTGGDQPQHF. CDR3 bases: TGTGCCGGTAGGACAGGGGGGGATCAGCCCCAGCATTTT.

Ten or more counts support this clonotype. This chain joins TRBV4-1 and TRBJ1-1, with 10 bases lining up with TRBD1. The CDR3 covers 15 residues. V dropped 3 bases and J dropped 11; count of bases not matched to a gene: 12. CDR1 and CDR2 from the germline V gene are MGHRA and YSYEKL. CDR3 in amino acids: CASSHPGQGLRVAFF. The CDR3, as DNA: TGCGCCAGCAGCCATCCGGGACAGGGGTTAAGAGTGGCTTTCTTT.

This clonotype has a count of ten or more. The V gene is TRBV7-6, the J gene TRBJ2-1; the match to TRBD2 covers 8 bases. This CDR3 contains 15 residues. Looked up from germline, CDR1 is SGHVS and CDR2 is FNYEAQ. V gave up 5 bases and J gave up 5 bases; unmatched junction bases: 8. CDR3 amino acids: CASSHTLAVNNEQFF. The CDR3, as DNA: TGTGCCAGCAGCCATACACTAGCGGTAAACAATGAGCAGTTCTTC.

This clonotype was seen more than once but under ten times. The chain links TRBV30 to TRBJ1-4; no firm D call. The germline CDR1 and CDR2 sequences are GTSNPN and SVGIG (reference sequence). There are 14 residues in the CDR3. Trimming removed 8 bases at V and 6 bases at J, with 19 bases between. CDR3 amino acids: CASLLPGSDEKLFF. As DNA, the CDR3 is TGTGCCAGCCTGCTGCCGGGGAGTGATGAAAAACTGTTTTTT.

This clonotype was detected many times. This chain joins TRBV5-1 and TRBJ2-5; 8 nucleotides align to TRBD1. This CDR3 has 15 amino acids. Germline CDR1 and CDR2: SGHRS and YFSETQ. J lost 4 bases, V lost 0 bases, and 5 bases had no gene match. CDR3 coding DNA: TGCGCCAGCAGCTTGGGGGTCAGGGGGCGAGAGACCCAGTACTTC. This translates into CASSLGVRGRETQYF.

This clonotype has ten or more counts. In nucleotides, the CDR3 is TGTGCCAGTAGTTCCCGAATCGACCTTAACATGAACACTGAAGCTTTCTTT. It is translated as CASSSRIDLNMNTEAFF. The genes are TRBV19 and TRBJ1-1; D remains unclear. V shed 5 bases and J shed 0 bases, with 19 bases lying between them. Germline V lookup: CDR1 LNHDA, CDR2 SQIVND (reference sequence). This CDR3 region has 17 residues.